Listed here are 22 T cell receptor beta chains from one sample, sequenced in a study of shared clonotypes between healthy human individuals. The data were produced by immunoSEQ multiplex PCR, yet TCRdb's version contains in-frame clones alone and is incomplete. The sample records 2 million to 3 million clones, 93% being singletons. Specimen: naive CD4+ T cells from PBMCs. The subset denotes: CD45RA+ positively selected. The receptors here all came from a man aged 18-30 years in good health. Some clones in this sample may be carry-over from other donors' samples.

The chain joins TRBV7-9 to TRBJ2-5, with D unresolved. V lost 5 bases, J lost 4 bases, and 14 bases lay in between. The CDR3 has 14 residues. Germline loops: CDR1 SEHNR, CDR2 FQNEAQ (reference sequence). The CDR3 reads CASSRPDGLETQYF. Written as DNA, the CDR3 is TGTGCCAGCAGCAGGCCGGACGGCCTAGAGACCCAGTACTTC.

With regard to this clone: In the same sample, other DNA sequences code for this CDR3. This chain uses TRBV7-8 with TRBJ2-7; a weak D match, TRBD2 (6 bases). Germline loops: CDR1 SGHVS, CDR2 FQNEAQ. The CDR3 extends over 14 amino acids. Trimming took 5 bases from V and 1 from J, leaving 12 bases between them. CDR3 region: CASSLSGISYEQYF. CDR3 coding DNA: TGTGCCAGCAGCCTTAGCGGCATTTCCTACGAGCAGTACTTC.

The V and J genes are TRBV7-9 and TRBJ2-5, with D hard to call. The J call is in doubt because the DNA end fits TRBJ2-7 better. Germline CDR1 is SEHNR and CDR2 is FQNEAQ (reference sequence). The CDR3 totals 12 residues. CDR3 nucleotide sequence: TGTGCCAGCAGCTTACTAACCTACGAGCAGTACTTC. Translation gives CASSLLTYEQYF.

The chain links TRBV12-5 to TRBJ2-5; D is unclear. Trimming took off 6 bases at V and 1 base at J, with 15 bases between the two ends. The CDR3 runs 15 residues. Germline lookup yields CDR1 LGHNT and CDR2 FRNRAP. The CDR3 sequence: CASGRLGAPQETQYF. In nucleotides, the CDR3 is TGTGCTAGTGGCCGTTTAGGTGCCCCCCAAGAGACCCAGTACTTC.

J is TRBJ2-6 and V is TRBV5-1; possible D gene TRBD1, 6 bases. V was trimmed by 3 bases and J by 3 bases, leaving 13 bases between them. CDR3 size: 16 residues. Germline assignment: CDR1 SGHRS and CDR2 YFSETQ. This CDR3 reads CASSSRGSGGANVLTF. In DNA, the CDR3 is TGCGCCAGCAGCTCCAGGGGTTCGGGTGGGGCCAACGTCCTGACTTTC.

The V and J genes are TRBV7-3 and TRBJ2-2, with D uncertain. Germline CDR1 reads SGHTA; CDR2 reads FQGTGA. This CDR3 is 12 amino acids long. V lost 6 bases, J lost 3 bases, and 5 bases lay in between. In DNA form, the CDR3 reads TGTGCCAGCAGACTATACACCGGGGAGCTGTTTTTT. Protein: CASRLYTGELFF.

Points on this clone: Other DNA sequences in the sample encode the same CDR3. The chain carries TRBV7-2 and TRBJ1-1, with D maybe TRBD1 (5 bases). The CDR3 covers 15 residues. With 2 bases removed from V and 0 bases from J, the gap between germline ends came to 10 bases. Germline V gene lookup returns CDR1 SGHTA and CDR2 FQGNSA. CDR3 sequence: CASSLQGLLNTEAFF. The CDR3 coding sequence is TGTGCCAGCAGCTTACAGGGACTGTTGAACACTGAAGCTTTCTTT.

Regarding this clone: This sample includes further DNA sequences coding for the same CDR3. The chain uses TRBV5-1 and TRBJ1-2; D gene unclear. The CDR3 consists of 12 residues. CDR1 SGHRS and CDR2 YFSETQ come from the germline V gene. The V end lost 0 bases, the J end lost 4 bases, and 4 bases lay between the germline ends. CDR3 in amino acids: CASSLAGYGYTF. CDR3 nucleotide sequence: TGCGCCAGCAGCTTGGCGGGCTATGGCTACACCTTC.

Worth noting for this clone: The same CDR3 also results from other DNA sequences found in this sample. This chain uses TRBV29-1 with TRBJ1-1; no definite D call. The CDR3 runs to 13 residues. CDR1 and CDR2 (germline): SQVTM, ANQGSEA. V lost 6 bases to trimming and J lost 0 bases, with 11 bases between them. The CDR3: CSVTGRMNTEAFF. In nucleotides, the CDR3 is TGCAGCGTCACCGGACGGATGAACACTGAAGCTTTCTTT.

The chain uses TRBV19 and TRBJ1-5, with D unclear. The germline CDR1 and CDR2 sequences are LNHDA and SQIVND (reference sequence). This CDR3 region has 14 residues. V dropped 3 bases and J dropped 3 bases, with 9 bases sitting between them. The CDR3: CASSIANTNQPQHF. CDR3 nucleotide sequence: TGTGCCAGTAGTATTGCAAACACCAATCAGCCCCAGCATTTT. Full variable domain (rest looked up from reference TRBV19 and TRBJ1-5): DGGITQSPKYLFRKEGQNVTLSCEQNLNHDAMYWYRQDPGQGLRLIYYSQIVNDFQKGDIAEGYSVSREKKESFPLTVTSAQKNPTAFYLCASSIANTNQPQHFGDGTRLSIL.

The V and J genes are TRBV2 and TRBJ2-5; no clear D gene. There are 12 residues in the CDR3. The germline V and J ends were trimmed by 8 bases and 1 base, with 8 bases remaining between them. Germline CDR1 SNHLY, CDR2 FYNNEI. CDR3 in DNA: TGTGCCAGCTTCTACAGCCAAGAGACCCAGTACTTC. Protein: CASFYSQETQYF.

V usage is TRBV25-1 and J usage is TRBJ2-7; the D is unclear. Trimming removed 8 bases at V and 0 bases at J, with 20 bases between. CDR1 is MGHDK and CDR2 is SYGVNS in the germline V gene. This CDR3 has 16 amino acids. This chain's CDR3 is CASGPMGRTHSYEQYF. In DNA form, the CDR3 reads TGTGCCAGCGGCCCTATGGGCAGAACACACTCCTACGAGCAGTACTTC.

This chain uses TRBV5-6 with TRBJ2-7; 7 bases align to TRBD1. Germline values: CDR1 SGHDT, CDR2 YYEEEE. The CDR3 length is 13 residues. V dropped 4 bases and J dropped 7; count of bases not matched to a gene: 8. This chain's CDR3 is CASSRTTGWEQYF. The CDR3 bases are TGTGCCAGCAGCAGAACGACAGGGTGGGAGCAGTACTTC.

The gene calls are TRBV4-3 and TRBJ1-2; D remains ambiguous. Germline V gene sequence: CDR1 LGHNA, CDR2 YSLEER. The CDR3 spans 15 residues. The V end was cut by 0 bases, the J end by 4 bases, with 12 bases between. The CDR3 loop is CASSQEKLGSYGYTF. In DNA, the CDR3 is TGCGCCAGCAGCCAAGAAAAACTGGGGAGCTATGGCTACACCTTC.

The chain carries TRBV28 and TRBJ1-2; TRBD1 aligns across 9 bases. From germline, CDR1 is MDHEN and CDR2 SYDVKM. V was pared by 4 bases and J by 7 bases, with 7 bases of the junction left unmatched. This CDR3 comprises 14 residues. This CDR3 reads CASSSTGGEGGYTF. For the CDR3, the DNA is TGTGCCAGCAGTTCCACAGGGGGCGAGGGTGGCTACACCTTC.

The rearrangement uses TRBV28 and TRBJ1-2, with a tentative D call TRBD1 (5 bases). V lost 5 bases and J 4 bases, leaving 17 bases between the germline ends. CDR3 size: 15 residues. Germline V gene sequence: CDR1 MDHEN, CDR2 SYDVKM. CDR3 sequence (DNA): TGTGCCAGCAGTCTGAGAACAGGTTACAGCTATGGCTACACCTTC. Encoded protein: CASSLRTGYSYGYTF.

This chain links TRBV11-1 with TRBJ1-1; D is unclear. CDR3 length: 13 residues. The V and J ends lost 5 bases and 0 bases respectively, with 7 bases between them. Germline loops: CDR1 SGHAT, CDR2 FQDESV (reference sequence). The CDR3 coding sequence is TGTGCCAGCAGCCGGCACCTGAACACTGAAGCTTTCTTT. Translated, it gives CASSRHLNTEAFF. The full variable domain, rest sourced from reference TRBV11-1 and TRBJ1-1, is EAEVAQSPRYKITEKSQAVAFWCDPISGHATLYWYRQILGQGPELLVQFQDESVVDDSQLPKDRFSAERLKGVDSTLKIQPAELGDSAMYLCASSRHLNTEAFFGQGTRLTVV.

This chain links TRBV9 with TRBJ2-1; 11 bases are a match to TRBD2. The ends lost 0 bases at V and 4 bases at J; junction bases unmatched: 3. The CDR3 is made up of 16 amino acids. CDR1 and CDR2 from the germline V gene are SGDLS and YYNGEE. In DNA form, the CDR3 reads TGTGCCAGCAGCGTAGAAGGACTAGCGGGTTACAATGAGCAGTTCTTC. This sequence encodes CASSVEGLAGYNEQFF. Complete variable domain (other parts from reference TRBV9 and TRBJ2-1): DSGVTQTPKHLITATGQRVTLRCSPRSGDLSVYWYQQSLDQGLQFLIQYYNGEERAKGNILERFSAQQFPDLHSELNLSSLELGDSALYFCASSVEGLAGYNEQFFGPGTRLTVL.

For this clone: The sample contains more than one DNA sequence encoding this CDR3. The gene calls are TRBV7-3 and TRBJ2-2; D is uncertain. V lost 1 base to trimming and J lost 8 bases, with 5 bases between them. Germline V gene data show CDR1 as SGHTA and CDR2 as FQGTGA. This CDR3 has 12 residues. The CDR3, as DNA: TGTGCCAGCAGCTTAATTGGTGGGGAGCTGTTTTTT. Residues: CASSLIGGELFF. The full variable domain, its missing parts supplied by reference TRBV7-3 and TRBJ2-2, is GAGVSQTPSNKVTEKGKYVELRCDPISGHTALYWYRQSLGQGPEFLIYFQGTGAADDSGLPNDRFFAVRPEGSVSTLKIQRTERGDSAVYLCASSLIGGELFFGEGSRLTVL.

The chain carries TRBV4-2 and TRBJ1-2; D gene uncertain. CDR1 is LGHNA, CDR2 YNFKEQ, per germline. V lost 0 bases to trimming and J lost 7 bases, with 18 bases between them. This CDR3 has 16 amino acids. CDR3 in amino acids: CASSQEPLLGLIGYTF. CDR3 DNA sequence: TGTGCCAGCAGCCAAGAGCCCTTATTGGGGTTGATTGGCTACACCTTC.

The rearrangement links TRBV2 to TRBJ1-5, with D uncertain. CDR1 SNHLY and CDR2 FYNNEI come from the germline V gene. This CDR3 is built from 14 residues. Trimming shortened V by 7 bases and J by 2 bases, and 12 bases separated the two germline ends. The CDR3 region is CASMERLRNQPQHF. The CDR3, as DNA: TGTGCCAGCATGGAAAGGTTACGCAATCAGCCCCAGCATTTT. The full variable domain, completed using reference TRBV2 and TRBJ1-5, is EPEVTQTPSHQVTQMGQEVILRCVPISNHLYFYWYRQILGQKVEFLVSFYNNEISEKSEIFDDQFSVERPDGSNFTLKIRSTKLEDSAMYFCASMERLRNQPQHFGDGTRLSIL.

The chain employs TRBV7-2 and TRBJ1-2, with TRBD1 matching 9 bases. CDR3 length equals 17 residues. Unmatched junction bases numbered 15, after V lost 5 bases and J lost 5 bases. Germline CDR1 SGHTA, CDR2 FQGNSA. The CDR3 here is CASSQGAPGQGKYGYTF. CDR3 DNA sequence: TGTGCCAGCAGCCAAGGAGCTCCGGGACAGGGAAAATATGGCTACACCTTC.